This TCR beta chain was sequenced in a study of T cell responses to AZD1222 COVID-19 vaccine. Study-level results: Regions left unmutated in variants are reportedly the target of nearly half of spike-specific TCRs. It was only five to seven AZD1222 recipients who were seropositive at baseline. Donor demographics were predominantly white British with a female majority; clonal diversity may be underestimated.

TCRdb's table, derived via immunoSEQ multiplex PCR, lists solely in-frame clones and lacks some. The sample consists of about 120,000 clones, about 91% of them appearing once. Details on this clone: The target antigen is unknown.

V shed 5 bases, J shed 6 bases, and the junction held 3 bases outside the gene matches. This CDR3 has 14 residues. Germline V lookup: CDR1 MNHEY, CDR2 SMNVEV (reference sequence). The V call is TRBV27, the J call TRBJ1-5, with TRBD1 matching over 11 bases. This TCR came from an adult who received the AZD1222 COVID-19 vaccine. The sequenced sample was peripheral blood, obtained 28 days after the second AZD1222 dose. CDR3 in amino acids: CASSKDRGRQPQHF. DNA for the CDR3: TGTGCCAGCAGTAAGGACAGGGGGCGTCAGCCCCAGCATTTT.